This T cell receptor beta chain is from a study of T cells after yellow fever vaccination (dated 2019 in TCRdb). At the level of the whole study: The SMART-Seq v4 Ultra Low Input RNA kit was used to prepare libraries from fractions with low cell numbers. Two healthy male donors, one aged 18 to 30 and one aged 30 to 39 years, were included in the cohort. To track T-cell clones before and after primary and booster YFV17D yellow fever vaccination, bulk TCR alpha and beta repertoires were sequenced longitudinally. Blood was collected at multiple timepoints before and after primary and secondary immunization, and bulk PBMC replicates and cell subsets were isolated. Beyond this particular receptor, the publication reports: Most clones expanded after primary vaccination were re-detected after the booster (96% of CD4 and approximately 85% of CD8), suggesting broad memory maintenance. A small fraction of clonotypes appeared in both the CD4 and CD8 compartments, likely as a result of convergent recombination. The study included only a couple of donors, which limits how far the findings can be generalized. Compared with the primary T-cell response, the secondary T-cell response was faster but weaker, reaching its peak on day 5 rather than on day 15. Because abundant contaminating clonotypes from the bulk population could be contained in FACS-sorted repertoires, computational filtering was required.

The sample holds a few counts of this clonotype. Its antigen remains unidentified. No qualities accompany the bases; no much larger clone lies one base away. The label giving this sample's treatment or condition can be read as: live attenuated yellow fever vaccine strain. At every blood-draw timepoint, two biological replicates of bulk PBMCs were collected. PBMCs were isolated from peripheral blood using a standard Ficoll-Paque protocol. TriZol was used to extract RNA from bulk PBMCs, CD4 and CD8 fractions, and dextramer-positive and dextramer-negative fractions. V is reduced by 4 bases and J by 1 base, leaving a spacing of 12 bases between them. The CDR3 numbers 14 residues from cysteine through phenylalanine. Only the CDR3 DNA is retained, 42 bases long and in frame from the first base. CDR1 and CDR2, per the germline V gene, are SQVTM and ANQGSEA. Synthesis of TCR cDNA relied on 5'RACE template switching, a step that introduced a universal primer site along with unique molecular identifiers. Priming for cDNA synthesis came from both the TCR alpha and TCR beta constant segments. Libraries were amplified in two PCR steps, with sample barcodes and sequencing adapters added in the second step. Sequencing of libraries was done on Illumina HiSeq 2500 (2x100 bp) or NovaSeq (2x150 bp). Per the authors' processing: MIGEC was used to demultiplex reads and collapse the reads into UMI consensus sequences, and MiXCR was used for V(D)J alignment. Using edgeR on replicate PBMC samples, clonotypes were called vaccine-responding if FDR was below 0.01 and the log2 fold change was above 5 up to day 15. Each bulk clonotype was labeled CD4 or CD8 based on which sequenced repertoire, CD4 or CD8, contained the clonotype at higher abundance. The public reads were quality trimmed at Q25 with fastp and then assembled into clones with MiXCR by TCRdb, keeping productive beta chains. Under each unique CDR3 protein, matching rows form one entry showing the most common genes and DNA. These V and J calls originate from TCRdb's pipeline instead of the authors' own analysis. The sample table lists 620,000 or so distinct CDR3 sequences, 17% of them with a count of one. The ten largest account for 17% of the sample.

This clonotype was sampled from a man aged 18-30 years who received the YFV17D yellow fever vaccine. Recombination connected TRBV29-1 to TRBJ2-3, with TRBD1 perhaps the D gene, on 6 matching bases. Sequencing used PBMCs, obtained 5 days after the first yellow fever vaccination. The CDR3 region: CSVVETGRTDTQYF. The nucleotides are TGCAGCGTTGTTGAGACAGGCCGCACAGATACGCAGTATTTT.